The source of this TCR beta chain is a study of T cells in Graves' hyperthyroidism and ophthalmopathy. Amplification of TCR beta CDR3 regions was performed using RNA transcripts as template. TCR CDR3 underwent first-round RT-PCR with the HTBI primer set. MiXCR, run by TCRdb on the multiplex PCR reads, gives a single entry per CDR3 protein. The sample consists of nearly 600,000 distinct CDR3 sequences, over 11% of them appearing once. Germline V gene sequence: CDR1 MGHDK, CDR2 SYGVNS. V dropped 2 bases and J dropped 1 base, with 6 bases sitting between them. The CDR3 covers 14 residues. Sequencing was done on a sample of blood. The chain combines TRBV25-1 with TRBJ2-1; weak D call: TRBD1 (6 bases). The clonotype originates from a woman in her twenties or thirties with Graves' hyperthyroidism that later progressed to Graves' ophthalmopathy. The CDR3 DNA is TGTGCCAGCAGTGAAACAGGGTCCTACAATGAGCAGTTCTTC. Translating gives CASSETGSYNEQFF.